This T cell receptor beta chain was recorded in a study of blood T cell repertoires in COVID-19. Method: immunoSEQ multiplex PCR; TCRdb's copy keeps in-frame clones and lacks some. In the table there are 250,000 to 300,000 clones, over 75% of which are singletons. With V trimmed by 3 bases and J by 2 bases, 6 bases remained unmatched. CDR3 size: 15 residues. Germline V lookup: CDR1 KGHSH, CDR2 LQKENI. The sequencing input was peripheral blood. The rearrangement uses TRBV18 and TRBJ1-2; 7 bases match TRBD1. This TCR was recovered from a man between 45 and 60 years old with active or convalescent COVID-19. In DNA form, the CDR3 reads TGTGCCAGCTCACCGCGGGACAGCTCAAACTATGGCTACACCTTC. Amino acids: CASSPRDSSNYGYTF.